Listed below are T cell receptor beta chains from one sample, sequenced in a study of CD8 T cells in Susac syndrome. TCRdb redid the calling of the immunoSEQ multiplex PCR reads with MiXCR, one entry per CDR3 protein. The data contain about 150,000 distinct CDR3 sequences, approximately 95% of them singletons. Material: CD4+ T cells from PBMCs. The receptors were sampled from a human donor with multiple sclerosis. The CDR3 runs from the conserved cysteine through the conserved F or W. Fields, in order: J gene, V gene, CDR3 length, clone size, D gene, CDR3 protein, CDR3 DNA. D genes are given only for firm matches. Clone size is not always given. Where it is, it says once, few, many or a class for expanded clones.

>TRBJ1-1|TRBV10-3|13|.|.
CAASGIMNTEAFF
TGTGCCGCCTCCGGGATTATGAACACTGAAGCTTTCTTT
>TRBJ2-7|TRBV2|14|.|TRBD2
CASSSSGGFYEQYF
TGTGCCAGCAGTTCTAGCGGGGGGTTCTACGAGCAGTACTTC
>TRBJ2-7|TRBV28|12|.|.
CASIGATYEQYF
TGTGCCAGCATCGGGGCTACCTACGAGCAGTACTTC
>TRBJ2-7|TRBV7-6|16|.|TRBD2
CASSLGSGGSSYEQYF
TGTGCCAGCAGCTTAGGGAGCGGGGGGAGCTCCTACGAGCAGTACTTC
>TRBJ1-1|TRBV12-3/TRBV12-4|13|.|.
CASSSGGYTEAFF
TGTGCCAGCAGTTCGGGGGGATACACTGAAGCTTTCTTT
>TRBJ1-2|TRBV27|17|.|.
CASSLLGLRRDTYGYTF
TGTGCCAGCAGTTTATTAGGTCTACGGAGGGACACCTATGGCTACACCTTC
>TRBJ2-6|TRBV29-1|18|.|TRBD1
CSVEGAGQGFSGANVLTF
TGCAGCGTTGAAGGTGCCGGACAGGGCTTCTCTGGGGCCAACGTCCTGACTTTC
>TRBJ2-1|TRBV5-1|16|.|TRBD1
CASSPQPGQIYNEQFF
TGCGCCAGCAGCCCTCAACCGGGACAGATCTACAATGAGCAGTTCTTC
>TRBJ1-2|TRBV9|13|once|.
CASSPLSRPGYTF
TGTGCCAGCAGCCCTTTAAGTCGCCCGGGCTACACCTTC
>TRBJ2-7|TRBV7-8|15|.|TRBD2
CASSFSSAGGKEQYF
TGTGCCAGCAGCTTTTCCTCAGCGGGGGGCAAGGAGCAGTACTTC
>TRBJ2-3|TRBV15|15|.|.
CATSRDPGRTDTQYF
TGTGCCACCAGCAGAGATCCCGGCCGCACAGATACGCAGTATTTT
>TRBJ2-5|TRBV20-1|12|.|TRBD2
CSALGGAETQYF
TGCAGTGCTCTCGGGGGGGCGGAGACCCAGTACTTC
>TRBJ2-5|TRBV20-1|15|.|.
CSARKASQATETQYF
TGCAGTGCTAGAAAGGCTAGCCAGGCGACGGAGACCCAGTACTTC
>TRBJ2-5|TRBV9|15|.|.
CASSVAELREETQYF
TGTGCCAGCAGCGTAGCTGAACTGCGGGAAGAGACCCAGTACTTC
>TRBJ2-3|TRBV20-1|11|.|.
CSAGVTDTQYF
TGCAGTGCCGGGGTCACAGATACGCAGTATTTT
>TRBJ1-2|TRBV29-1|12|.|.
CSVVEGRNGYTF
TGCAGCGTTGTCGAGGGGCGAAATGGCTACACCTTC
>TRBJ2-3|TRBV20-1|14|.|.
CSGGFGGSTDTQYF
TGCAGTGGTGGATTTGGGGGGAGCACAGATACGCAGTATTTT
>TRBJ2-7|TRBV12-3/TRBV12-4|16|.|TRBD1
CASSLGPSGTGIEQYF
TGTGCCAGCAGTTTAGGGCCCTCGGGGACAGGGATCGAGCAGTACTTC
>TRBJ2-2|TRBV7-9|15|.|.
CASSLHNRGTGELFF
TGTGCCAGCAGCTTACACAACAGAGGGACCGGGGAGCTGTTTTTT
>TRBJ2-3|TRBV30|13|.|.
CAWSAGHTDTQYF
TGTGCCTGGAGTGCGGGACACACAGATACGCAGTATTTT
>TRBJ1-5|TRBV30|15|.|.
CAWSMGTGRVQPQHF
TGTGCCTGGAGTATGGGCACAGGGCGGGTTCAGCCCCAGCATTTT
>TRBJ2-4|TRBV9|12|.|.
CASSDPRNIQYF
TGTGCCAGCAGCGACCCACGTAACATTCAGTACTTC
>TRBJ1-2|TRBV19|12|.|TRBD1
CAGHGTAYGYTF
TGTGCCGGACACGGGACAGCCTATGGCTACACCTTC
>TRBJ2-5|TRBV12-3/TRBV12-4|15|.|TRBD1
CASSSQDRGEETQYF
TGTGCCAGCAGCTCCCAGGACAGGGGGGAAGAGACCCAGTACTTC
>TRBJ2-5|TRBV12-3/TRBV12-4|16|.|TRBD2
CASSLATAGGRETQYF
TGTGCCAGCAGTTTAGCTACAGCGGGAGGGCGAGAGACCCAGTACTTC
>TRBJ1-4|TRBV12-3/TRBV12-4|12|.|.
CASSFGDEKLFF
TGTGCCAGCAGTTTCGGGGATGAAAAACTGTTTTTT
>TRBJ1-1|TRBV4-1|15|.|.
CASSHLTPANTEAFF
TGCGCCAGCAGCCACCTGACACCGGCGAACACTGAAGCTTTCTTT
>TRBJ1-2|TRBV4-1|14|few|.
CASSQDSPGGGYTF
TGCGCCAGCAGCCAAGATTCCCCGGGGGGTGGCTACACCTTC
>TRBJ1-2|TRBV29-1|13|.|TRBD1
CSAGDRGNLGYTF
TGCAGCGCTGGGGACAGGGGTAATCTTGGCTACACCTTC
>TRBJ2-7|TRBV20-1|14|.|TRBD2
CSARDPGGSYEQYF
TGCAGTGCTAGAGATCCCGGGGGGTCCTACGAGCAGTACTTC
>TRBJ2-4|TRBV5-6|18|.|.
CASSALGLSGLTKNIQYF
TGTGCCAGCAGCGCCTTGGGTCTATCCGGGTTAACCAAAAACATTCAGTACTTC